These T cell receptor beta chains were read from a single sample in a study of graft-versus-host responses after intestinal transplantation. No antigens are known for them. The assay was immunoSEQ multiplex PCR, and TCRdb's table has in-frame clones only and misses some. The sample includes 84,000 or so clones, just under 95% seen only once; the top ten take approximately 1.1%. This material consisted of unstimulated CD8+ T cells sorted from spleen or lymph node cells, taken before transplant. Every receptor here comes from a human donor who was the organ donor for an intestinal transplant. CDR3s leave out the opening cysteine and the closing phenylalanine or tryptophan. Size values are once, few and many counts, or a class for expanded clones, and some rows have none.

V gene: TRBV7-3; clone size: -; J gene: TRBJ2-7; CDR3 protein: ASSLDGTSEAYEQY
V gene: TRBV6-5; clone size: -; J gene: TRBJ2-1; CDR3 protein: ASTSGNNEQF
V gene: TRBV11-2; clone size: -; J gene: TRBJ2-7; CDR3 protein: ASSETALLLAGYYEQY
V gene: TRBV27; clone size: -; J gene: TRBJ2-3; CDR3 protein: ATWAREGLADTQY
V gene: TRBV11-2; clone size: -; J gene: TRBJ2-7; CDR3 protein: ASSLSGSPGTYEQY
V gene: TRBV5-1; clone size: -; J gene: TRBJ2-1; CDR3 protein: ASSPRGAYNEQF
V gene: TRBV19; clone size: -; J gene: TRBJ2-7; CDR3 protein: ASSEDIYEQY
V gene: TRBV4-1; clone size: -; J gene: TRBJ2-7; CDR3 protein: ASSQVGPLVAGGSYEQY
V gene: TRBV12-1; clone size: -; J gene: TRBJ2-1; CDR3 protein: ASSPSGTYNEQF
V gene: TRBV4-3; clone size: -; J gene: TRBJ2-7; CDR3 protein: ASSQGQGGAYEQY
V gene: TRBV9; clone size: -; J gene: TRBJ2-3; CDR3 protein: ASSVGLPDTQY
V gene: TRBV27; clone size: -; J gene: TRBJ2-7; CDR3 protein: ASGTSGNSYEQY
V gene: TRBV6-5; clone size: few; J gene: TRBJ2-2; CDR3 protein: ASSYGRATGELF
V gene: TRBV27; clone size: -; J gene: TRBJ1-1; CDR3 protein: ASNPGAGPNTEAF
V gene: TRBV5-5; clone size: -; J gene: TRBJ1-2; CDR3 protein: ASSAGQAPRGYT
V gene: TRBV19; clone size: -; J gene: TRBJ2-1; CDR3 protein: ASSRSKNEQF
V gene: TRBV7-9; clone size: -; J gene: TRBJ1-4; CDR3 protein: ASSPGQGANEKLF
V gene: TRBV9; clone size: -; J gene: TRBJ2-7; CDR3 protein: ASSSELAASSYEQY
V gene: TRBV19; clone size: -; J gene: TRBJ2-1; CDR3 protein: ASRVEGTYNNEQF
V gene: TRBV9; clone size: -; J gene: TRBJ2-3; CDR3 protein: ASSGGSAGAADTQY
V gene: TRBV7-9; clone size: -; J gene: TRBJ1-4; CDR3 protein: ASSFPGATNEKLF
V gene: TRBV6-5; clone size: -; J gene: TRBJ1-2; CDR3 protein: ASRQKQGHYGYT
V gene: TRBV4-1; clone size: -; J gene: TRBJ1-6; CDR3 protein: ASSQVGTGLSSPLH
V gene: TRBV6-5; clone size: -; J gene: TRBJ1-5; CDR3 protein: ASSRYGNQPQH